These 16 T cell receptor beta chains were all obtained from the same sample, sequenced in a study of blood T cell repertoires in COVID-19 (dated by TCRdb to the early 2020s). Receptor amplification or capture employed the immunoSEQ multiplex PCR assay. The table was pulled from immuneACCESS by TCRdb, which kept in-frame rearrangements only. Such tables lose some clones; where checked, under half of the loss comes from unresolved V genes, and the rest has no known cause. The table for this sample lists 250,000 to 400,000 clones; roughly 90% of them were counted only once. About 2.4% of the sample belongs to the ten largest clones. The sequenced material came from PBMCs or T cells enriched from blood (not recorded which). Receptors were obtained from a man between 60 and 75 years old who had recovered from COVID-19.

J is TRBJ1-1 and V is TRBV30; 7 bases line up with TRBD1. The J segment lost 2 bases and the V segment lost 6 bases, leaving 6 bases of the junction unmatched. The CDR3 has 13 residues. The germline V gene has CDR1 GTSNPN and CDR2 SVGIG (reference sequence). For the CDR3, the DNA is TGTGCCTGCAGGGACAGCTTAAACACTGAAGCTTTCTTT. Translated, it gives CACRDSLNTEAFF.

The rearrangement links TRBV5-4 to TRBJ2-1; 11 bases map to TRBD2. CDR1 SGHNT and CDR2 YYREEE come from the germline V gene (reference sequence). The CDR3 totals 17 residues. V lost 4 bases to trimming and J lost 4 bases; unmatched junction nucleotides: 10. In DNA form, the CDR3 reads TGTGCCAGCAGCACTGATAGCGGGGGGGCTCGATACAATGAGCAGTTCTTC. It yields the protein CASSTDSGGARYNEQFF.

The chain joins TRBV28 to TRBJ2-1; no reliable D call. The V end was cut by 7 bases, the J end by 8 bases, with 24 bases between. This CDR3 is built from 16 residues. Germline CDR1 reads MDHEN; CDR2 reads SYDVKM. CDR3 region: CASTTSRVELADEQFF. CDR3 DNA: TGTGCCAGCACTACCTCCCGGGTAGAGCTTGCCGATGAGCAGTTCTTC.

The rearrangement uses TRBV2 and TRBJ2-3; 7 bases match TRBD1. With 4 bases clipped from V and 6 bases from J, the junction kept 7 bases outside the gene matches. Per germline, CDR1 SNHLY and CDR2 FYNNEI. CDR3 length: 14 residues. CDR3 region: CASSGDRERDTQYF. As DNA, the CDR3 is TGTGCCAGCAGTGGGGACAGAGAGAGGGATACGCAGTATTTT.

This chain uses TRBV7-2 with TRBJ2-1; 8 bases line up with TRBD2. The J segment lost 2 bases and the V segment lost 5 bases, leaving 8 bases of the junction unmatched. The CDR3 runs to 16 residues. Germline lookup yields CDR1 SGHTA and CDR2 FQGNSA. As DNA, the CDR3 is TGTGCCAGCAGCCCGGTGGGCGGGGGGACCTACAATGAGCAGTTCTTC. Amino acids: CASSPVGGGTYNEQFF.

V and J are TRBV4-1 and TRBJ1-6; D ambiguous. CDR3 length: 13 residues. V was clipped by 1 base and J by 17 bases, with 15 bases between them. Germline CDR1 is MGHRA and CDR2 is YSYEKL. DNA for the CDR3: TGCGCCAGCAGCCAAGTGGAGACCTACGGATTCCACTTT. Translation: CASSQVETYGFHF.

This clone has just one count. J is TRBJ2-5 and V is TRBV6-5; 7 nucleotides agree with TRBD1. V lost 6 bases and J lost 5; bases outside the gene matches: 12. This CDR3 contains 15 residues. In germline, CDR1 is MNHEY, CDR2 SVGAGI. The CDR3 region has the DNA TGTGCCAGCAGCCTAACGACAGGGCCACGGGAGACCCAGTACTTC. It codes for CASSLTTGPRETQYF.

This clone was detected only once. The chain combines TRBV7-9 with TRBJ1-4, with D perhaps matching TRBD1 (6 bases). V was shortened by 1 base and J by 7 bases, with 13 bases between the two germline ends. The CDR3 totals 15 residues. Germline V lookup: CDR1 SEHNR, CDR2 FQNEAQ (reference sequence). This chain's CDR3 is CASSLVGQTAEKLFF. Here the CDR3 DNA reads TGTGCCAGCAGCTTAGTAGGACAGACGGCTGAAAAACTGTTTTTT.

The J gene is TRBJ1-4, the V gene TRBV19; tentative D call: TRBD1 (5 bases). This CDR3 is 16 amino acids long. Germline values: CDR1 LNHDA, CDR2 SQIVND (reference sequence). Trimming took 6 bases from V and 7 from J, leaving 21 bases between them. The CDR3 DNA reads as TGTGCCAGTAGCATTCCGGGGGAGAGTTTACCTGAAAAACTGTTTTTT. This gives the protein CASSIPGESLPEKLFF.

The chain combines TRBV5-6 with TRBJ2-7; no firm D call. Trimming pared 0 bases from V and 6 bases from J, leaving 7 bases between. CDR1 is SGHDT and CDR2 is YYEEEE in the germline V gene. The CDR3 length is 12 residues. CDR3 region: CASSLVDGEQYF. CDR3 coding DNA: TGTGCCAGCAGCTTGGTAGATGGCGAGCAGTACTTC.

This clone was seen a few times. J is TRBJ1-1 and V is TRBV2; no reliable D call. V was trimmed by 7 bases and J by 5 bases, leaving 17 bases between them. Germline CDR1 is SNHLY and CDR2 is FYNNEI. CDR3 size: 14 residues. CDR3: CASKETLHGTEAFF. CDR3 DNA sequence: TGTGCCAGCAAAGAGACCCTACACGGGACTGAAGCTTTCTTT.

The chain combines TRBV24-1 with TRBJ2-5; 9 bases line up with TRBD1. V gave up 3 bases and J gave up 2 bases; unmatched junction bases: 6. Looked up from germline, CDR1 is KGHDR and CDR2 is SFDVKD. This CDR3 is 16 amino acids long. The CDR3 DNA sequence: TGTGCCACCAGTGATGGGGACAGGGCGGGGCAAGAGACCCAGTACTTC. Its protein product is CATSDGDRAGQETQYF.

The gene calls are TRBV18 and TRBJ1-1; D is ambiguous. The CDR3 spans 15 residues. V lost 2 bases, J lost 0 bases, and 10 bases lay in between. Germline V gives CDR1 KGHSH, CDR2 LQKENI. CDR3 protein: CASSPAADLNTEAFF. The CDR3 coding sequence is TGTGCCAGCTCACCAGCGGCGGATTTGAACACTGAAGCTTTCTTT.

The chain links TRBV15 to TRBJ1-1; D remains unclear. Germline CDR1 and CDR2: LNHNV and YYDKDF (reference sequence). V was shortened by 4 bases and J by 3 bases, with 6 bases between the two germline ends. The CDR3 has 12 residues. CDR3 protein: CATSKRYTEAFF. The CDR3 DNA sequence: TGTGCCACCAGCAAGAGGTACACTGAAGCTTTCTTT. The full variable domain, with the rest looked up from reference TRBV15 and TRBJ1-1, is DAMVIQNPRYQVTQFGKPVTLSCSQTLNHNVMYWYQQKSSQAPKLLFHYYDKDFNNEADTPDNFQSRRPNTSFCFLDIRSPGLGDTAMYLCATSKRYTEAFFGQGTRLTVV.

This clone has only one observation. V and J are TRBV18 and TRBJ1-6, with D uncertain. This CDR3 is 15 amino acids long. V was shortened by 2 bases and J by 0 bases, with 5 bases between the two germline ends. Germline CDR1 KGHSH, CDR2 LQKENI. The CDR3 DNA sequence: TGTGCCAGCTCACCAGGCAGCTCCTATAATTCACCCCTCCACTTT. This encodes CASSPGSSYNSPLHF.

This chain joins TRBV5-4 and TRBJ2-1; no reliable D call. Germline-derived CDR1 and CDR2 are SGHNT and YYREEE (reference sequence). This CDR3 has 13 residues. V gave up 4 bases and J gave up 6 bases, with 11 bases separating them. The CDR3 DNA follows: TGTGCCAGCAGCGCTGGGCGTCCCAATGAGCAGTTCTTC. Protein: CASSAGRPNEQFF.